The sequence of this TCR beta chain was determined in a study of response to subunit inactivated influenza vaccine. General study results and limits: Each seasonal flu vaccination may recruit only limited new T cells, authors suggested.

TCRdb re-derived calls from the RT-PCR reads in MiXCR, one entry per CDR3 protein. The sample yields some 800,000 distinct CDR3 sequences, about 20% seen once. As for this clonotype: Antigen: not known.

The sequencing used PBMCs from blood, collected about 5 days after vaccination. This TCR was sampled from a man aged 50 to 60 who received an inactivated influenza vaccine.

The CDR3 DNA is TGTGCCAGCAGCCGACAGAGCACCGGGGAGCTGTTTTTT. It encodes CASSRQSTGELFF. The V gene is TRBV7-8, the J gene TRBJ2-2, with a tentative D call TRBD1 (5 bases). V was cut by 5 bases and J by 4 bases, with 8 bases left in between. Germline CDR1 and CDR2: SGHVS and FQNEAQ. The CDR3 length is 13 residues.